This note documents a single T cell receptor beta chain sequence. This entry comes from a study of a mutant IDH1 vaccine in newly diagnosed glioma. The CDR3 extends over 14 amino acids. Trimming took off 6 bases at V and 1 base at J, with 12 bases between the two ends. The germline gives CDR1 MGHDK, CDR2 SYGVNS. Time point of the sample: baseline, week 1 (first vaccination visit). Regarding treatment: pre-vaccination baseline after standard-of-care therapy. The table came from immunoSEQ multiplex PCR; TCRdb's copy has only in-frame clones and leaves some out. This table has around 37,000 clones, 60% to 80% appearing once.

V usage is TRBV25-1 and J usage is TRBJ1-1; D may be TRBD1 (5 bases). Sequences were derived from PBMCs, sampled from a glioma patient treated with radiotherapy, temozolomide or both. This receptor was obtained from a man aged 35 to 55 with glioma. Some clones in this sample may be carry-over from other donors' samples. CDR3 bases: TGTGCCAGCAGGCCGGGACTTACGAACACTGAAGCTTTCTTT. It codes for CASRPGLTNTEAFF. The whole variable domain, remainder taken from reference TRBV25-1 and TRBJ1-1, is EADIYQTPRYLVIGTGKKITLECSQTMGHDKMYWYQQDPGMELHLIHYSYGVNSTEKGDLSSESTVSRIRTEHFPLTLESARPSHTSQYLCASRPGLTNTEAFFGQGTRLTVV.